The subject of this entry is one T cell receptor beta chain. Its antigen remains unidentified. Memory CD4+ T cells were sorted as CD4+CD45RO+CD25- cells. The study's findings and limits: The TCR gene usage of tumor memory CD4+ T cells clustered together with blood and lymph node memory CD4+ cells and with lymph node naive CD4+ cells.

Full-length variable regions came from constant-region reverse primers plus semi-nested Nested Universal Primer A PCR. Each CDR3 protein gets one entry after TCRdb re-called the 5' RACE reads with MiXCR. The sample records approximately 60,000 distinct CDR3 sequences, about 20% being singletons. The CDR3 is 14 residues long. Germline loops: CDR1 MNHNS, CDR2 SASEGT. Trimming took 2 bases from V and 3 from J, leaving 9 bases between them. The sequence was collected from a female donor with breast cancer. Sequenced: memory CD4+ T cells sorted from a lymph node. As for subset: memory CD4+ T cells, CD4+CD45RO+CD25-. The chain joins TRBV6-1 to TRBJ2-3, with D unclear. CDR3 nucleotides: TGTGCCAGCAGTGAACCACGGAGAACAGATACGCAGTATTTT. This sequence encodes CASSEPRRTDTQYF.